The 3 T cell receptor beta chains listed next were all sequenced from one sample in a study of cytomegalovirus exposure and HLA in healthy donors. 13 Jbeta primers and 60 Vbeta primers were used for the PCR. Only in-frame clones appear in the TCRdb table, and some are missing; sequencing was by immunoSEQ multiplex PCR. The sample holds about 99,000 clones; over 9% are singletons and the top ten take 5% to 6.5%. Source material: PBMCs. The receptor set was obtained from a man aged 35-49 years in good health and CMV-seropositive.

The gene calls are TRBV2 and TRBJ1-1; the D is unclear. The CDR3 is 12 amino acids. Trimming took 5 bases from V and 11 from J, leaving 15 bases between them. Germline V gene sequence: CDR1 SNHLY, CDR2 FYNNEI. The CDR3 here is CASSPDAPGAFF. CDR3 in DNA: TGTGCCAGCAGTCCTGATGCTCCGGGGGCTTTCTTT.

The rearrangement joins TRBV7-6 to TRBJ2-1, with TRBD2 matching over 11 bases. J was trimmed by 7 bases and V by 5 bases; bases with no gene match: 7. The CDR3 is 15 amino acids. The germline V gene has CDR1 SGHVS and CDR2 FNYEAQ. CDR3: CASSDGTSGGNEQFF. Written as DNA, the CDR3 is TGTGCCAGCAGCGACGGGACTAGCGGAGGGAATGAGCAGTTCTTC.

The sample holds a few counts of this clone. The rearrangement joins TRBV7-6 to TRBJ2-5; the match to TRBD2 covers 9 bases. J gave up 5 bases and V 1 base, and 8 bases lay outside the gene matches. The CDR3 consists of 16 residues. Germline assignment: CDR1 SGHVS and CDR2 FNYEAQ. DNA for the CDR3: TGTGCCAGCAGCTTAGAGGTTAGCGGGAGTTGGGAGACCCAGTACTTC. Its translation: CASSLEVSGSWETQYF.